The 16 T cell receptor beta chains presented below share a single source sample, sequenced in a study of cytomegalovirus exposure and HLA in healthy donors. In the PCR, 60 Vbeta and 13 Jbeta primers were used. The table came from immunoSEQ multiplex PCR; TCRdb's copy has only in-frame clones and leaves some out. Reported are around 70,000 clones; the ten largest clones contain around 2.4%. The sequencing sample was made of PBMCs. These receptors were obtained from a female donor in good health and CMV-seropositive.

About this clone itself: A junction end diverges from the germline sequence, so it may reflect a read error. The chain uses TRBV30 and TRBJ1-4; D is undetermined. CDR1 and CDR2 from the germline V gene are GTSNPN and SVGIG (reference sequence). The length of the CDR3 is 15 residues. The CDR3 region is CAGSVLRGIGEKLFF. The CDR3, as DNA: TGTGCCGGGAGTGTACTGCGGGGTATTGGGGAAAAACTGTTTTTT.

This chain connects TRBV29-1 to TRBJ2-7, with 9 positions matching TRBD1. The CDR3 has 11 residues. V lost 7 bases to trimming and J lost 5 bases; unmatched junction nucleotides: 3. CDR1 and CDR2 (germline): SQVTM, ANQGSEA. CDR3 region: CSARQGDEQYF. CDR3 DNA sequence: TGCAGCGCCCGACAGGGGGACGAGCAGTACTTC.

V and J are TRBV18 and TRBJ2-5, with D perhaps matching TRBD1 (7 bases). The CDR3 covers 17 residues. Per germline, CDR1 KGHSH and CDR2 LQKENI. Trimming stripped 3 bases from V and 2 bases from J, with 19 bases between. In DNA form, the CDR3 reads TGTGCCAGCTCACCTCCCCAGGGGGGAAGCCAACAAGAGACCCAGTACTTC. It yields the protein CASSPPQGGSQQETQYF.

The V call is TRBV6-1, the J call TRBJ2-1, with 8 bases aligning to TRBD1. Per the germline V gene, CDR1 is MNHNS and CDR2 is SASEGT. This CDR3 spans 15 amino acids. V lost 5 bases and J lost 3; bases outside the gene matches: 6. CDR3: CASSHTGQDYNEQFF. The CDR3 nucleotides read TGTGCCAGCAGTCATACGGGACAGGACTACAATGAGCAGTTCTTC.

This chain joins TRBV10-1 and TRBJ2-7; 8 nucleotides align to TRBD2. V lost 0 bases to trimming and J lost 2 bases; unmatched junction nucleotides: 6. The length of the CDR3 is 16 residues. Germline CDR1 is WNHNN and CDR2 is SYGVQD (reference sequence). As DNA, the CDR3 is TGCGCCAGCAGTGAGTCTGATCTAGCGGGCCCCTACGAGCAGTACTTC. Residues: CASSESDLAGPYEQYF.

The chain's CDR3 is CASTTGGNEAFF. For the CDR3, the DNA is TGTGCCAGCACCACCGGCGGGAATGAAGCTTTCTTT. This sequence joins TRBV28 and TRBJ1-1; D is undetermined. This CDR3 has 12 residues. The ends were cut back, 7 bases at V and 7 bases at J, with 13 bases in the middle. Looked up from germline, CDR1 is MDHEN and CDR2 is SYDVKM.

The CDR3 DNA follows: TGTGCCAGCAGCCCCGGACTAGCGGGAGGCTACGAGCAGTACTTC. It translates to CASSPGLAGGYEQYF. This chain uses TRBV11-2 with TRBJ2-7, with 14 bases identical to TRBD2. The V and J ends lost 5 bases and 3 bases, in that order; junction bases with no gene match: 3. This CDR3 is built from 15 residues. CDR1 SGHAT and CDR2 FQNNGV come from the germline V gene.

J is TRBJ2-5 and V is TRBV18; 11 bases align to TRBD1. This CDR3 comprises 17 residues. Trimming took 3 bases from V and 5 from J; bases not matched to a gene: 11. In germline, CDR1 is KGHSH, CDR2 LQKENI. The CDR3 bases are TGTGCCAGCTCACCCGATTCTGGACAGGGGGCGCGGGAGACCCAGTACTTC. Residues: CASSPDSGQGARETQYF.

The chain uses TRBV4-3 and TRBJ2-7, with D perhaps TRBD1 (6 bases). V was shortened by 4 bases and J by 1 base, with 14 bases between the two germline ends. The CDR3 loop spans 15 amino acids. Looked up from germline, CDR1 is LGHNA and CDR2 is YSLEER. CDR3 DNA: TGCGCCAGCAGCCGGGGAAAAGGACAGTCCTACGAGCAGTACTTC. As protein: CASSRGKGQSYEQYF.

J is TRBJ2-7 and V is TRBV27; D possibly corresponds to TRBD2 (5 bases). The CDR3 loop spans 16 amino acids. Deletions cut 6 bases from V and 2 bases from J, with 20 bases between. Germline V lookup: CDR1 MNHEY, CDR2 SMNVEV (reference sequence). Here the CDR3 DNA reads TGTGCCAGCAGCGTTTCTGCGGGTGAAGCTCCCTACGAGCAGTACTTC. Its translation: CASSVSAGEAPYEQYF.

This chain uses TRBV10-3 with TRBJ1-2; 7 positions match TRBD1. The junction had 9 bases not matched to a gene; V was cut back by 5 bases and J by 6 bases. Germline V lookup: CDR1 ENHRY, CDR2 SYGVKD. This CDR3 contains 14 residues. This CDR3 is CAISSIGTENGYTF. For the CDR3, the DNA is TGTGCCATCAGTAGTATAGGGACAGAGAATGGCTACACCTTC.

The V gene is TRBV28, the J gene TRBJ1-2, with 8 positions matching TRBD1. Germline loops: CDR1 MDHEN, CDR2 SYDVKM. The CDR3 is made up of 13 amino acids. V was clipped by 8 bases and J by 5 bases; unmatched bases: 7. The CDR3 DNA sequence: TGTGCCAGCTACGACAGGGGAAAGTATGGCTACACCTTC. Translated: CASYDRGKYGYTF.

The V and J genes are TRBV5-1 and TRBJ2-2, with a tentative D call TRBD2 (5 bases). Trimming removed 2 bases at V and 1 base at J, with 9 bases between. This CDR3 comprises 15 residues. The V gene's germline CDR1 is SGHRS and CDR2 YFSETQ. The CDR3 DNA follows: TGCGCCAGCAGCTTCCCCGGGGTGAACACCGGGGAGCTGTTTTTT. Amino acids: CASSFPGVNTGELFF.

CDR3: CASGLVPTRRGGSYEQYF. The CDR3, as DNA: TGTGCTAGTGGTTTGGTCCCAACACGGCGGGGGGGATCCTACGAGCAGTACTTC. The V gene is TRBV12-5, the J gene TRBJ2-7; 9 bases align to TRBD2. The V and J ends lost 0 bases and 1 base, in that order; junction bases with no gene match: 10. The CDR3 is 18 residues long. Germline CDR1 LGHNT, CDR2 FRNRAP.

J is TRBJ2-7 and V is TRBV28; weak D call: TRBD1 (5 bases). The CDR3 has 13 amino acids. The ends were cut back, 1 base at V and 4 bases at J, with 8 bases in the middle. CDR1 is MDHEN and CDR2 is SYDVKM in the germline V gene. The CDR3 DNA is TGTGCCAGCAGTTTATCCCAGGGTTACGAGCAGTACTTC. This translates into CASSLSQGYEQYF. The entire variable domain, with the rest obtained from reference TRBV28 and TRBJ2-7, is as follows: DVKVTQSSRYLVKRTGEKVFLECVQDMDHENMFWYRQDPGLGLRLIYFSYDVKMKEKGDIPEGYSVSREKKERFSLILESASTNQTSMYLCASSLSQGYEQYFGPGTRLTVT.

The genes are TRBV27 and TRBJ2-3; tentative D call: TRBD2 (6 bases). CDR1 is MNHEY and CDR2 is SMNVEV in the germline V gene (reference sequence). The V end lost 3 bases, the J end lost 0 bases, and 13 bases lay between the germline ends. This CDR3 contains 16 residues. CDR3 nucleotide sequence: TGTGCCAGCAGTTTCGGGAGACTAGTCAGCACAGATACGCAGTATTTT. Its translation: CASSFGRLVSTDTQYF.